This entry lists 15 T cell receptor beta chains sequenced from one sample in a study of T cell clusters in autoimmune cytopenias. One tube held mixed TRB-A and TRB-B primer pools for touch-down PCR. For each CDR3 protein, TCRdb gives one entry from its re-call of the multiplex PCR reads, without DNA. The table counts approximately 15,000 distinct CDR3 sequences; around 3.5% lies in the top ten. Each sample's input was roughly 230 ng genomic DNA, 30,000 to 45,000 genome equivalents. These same records also appear under a second study, on T cell repertoires in aging, cancer and after chemotherapy.

Sequencing was done on a sample of peripheral blood. These TCRs come from a human donor in good health.

The gene calls are TRBV6-1 and TRBJ2-5; as DNA is missing, the TRBD1 call by TCRdb cannot be tested. The CDR3 spans 15 residues. Germline V gene sequence: CDR1 MNHNS, CDR2 SASEGT. The CDR3 loop is CASKPRALIGETQYF.

The chain links TRBV19 to TRBJ1-3. Looked up from germline, CDR1 is LNHDA and CDR2 is SQIVND (reference sequence). The CDR3 totals 14 residues. This CDR3 reads CASSSDIRGNTIYF. Drawing the rest from reference TRBV19 and TRBJ1-3, the complete variable domain is DGGITQSPKYLFRKEGQNVTLSCEQNLNHDAMYWYRQDPGQGLRLIYYSQIVNDFQKGDIAEGYSVSREKKESFPLTVTSAQKNPTAFYLCASSSDIRGNTIYFGEGSWLTVV.

This clonotype is deemed medium-sized (0.01 to 0.1%) by its frequency. This chain links TRBV5-6 with TRBJ1-6. Germline V lookup: CDR1 SGHDT, CDR2 YYEEEE. The CDR3 length is 16 residues. CDR3 loop: CASSLRARSINSPLHF.

This chain joins TRBV29-1 and TRBJ2-7; with no DNA, the TCRdb D assignment of TRBD2 cannot be verified. The CDR3 is 16 amino acids. Germline V CDR1 and CDR2: SQVTM, ANQGSEA. CDR3 sequence: CSVDIGVKRVSYEQYF.

The chain combines TRBV30 with TRBJ2-1. Germline V CDR1 and CDR2: GTSNPN, SVGIG (reference sequence). The CDR3 has 14 amino acids. This chain's CDR3 is CAWSVGSSYDEQFF.

This clonotype shows up as medium-sized (0.01 to 0.1%) by frequency. The V call is TRBV19, the J call TRBJ2-2; TCRdb names TRBD1, which stays unverified in the absence of DNA. This CDR3 has 15 residues. Germline V CDR1 and CDR2: LNHDA, SQIVND (reference sequence). CDR3 in amino acids: CASTLTGGRAGELFF.

V usage is TRBV30 and J usage is TRBJ1-2. The CDR3 totals 14 residues. Germline assignment: CDR1 GTSNPN and CDR2 SVGIG (reference sequence). The CDR3 region is CAWRGQRNNYGYTF.

The chain joins TRBV4-2 to TRBJ1-5; with no DNA, the TCRdb D assignment of TRBD1 cannot be verified. CDR1 is LGHNA, CDR2 YNFKEQ, per germline. CDR3 length equals 16 residues. The CDR3 is CASSQVVDRADQPQHF.

The V gene is TRBV7-2, the J gene TRBJ2-3. The CDR3 consists of 13 residues. Germline lookup yields CDR1 SGHTA and CDR2 FQGNSA. CDR3 protein: CASSLAEVTAEYF.

The chain couples TRBV7-9 to TRBJ1-3; checking the TCRdb D call of TRBD1 is not possible without DNA. Germline loops: CDR1 SEHNR, CDR2 FQNEAQ (reference sequence). The CDR3 runs 13 residues. CDR3 in amino acids: CASNPTPGNTIYF.

The chain carries TRBV29-1 and TRBJ2-1. CDR1 is SQVTM, CDR2 ANQGSEA, per germline. The CDR3 is 14 residues long. CDR3 sequence: CSVPTALSYNEQFF.

The chain joins TRBV7-9 to TRBJ2-3; as DNA is missing, the TRBD2 call by TCRdb cannot be tested. Germline V CDR1 and CDR2: SEHNR, FQNEAQ (reference sequence). This CDR3 comprises 13 residues. CDR3 sequence reads: CATLARSTDTQYF.

By frequency, this clonotype is medium-sized (0.01 to 0.1%). The genes are TRBV19 and TRBJ2-3; TCRdb reports TRBD2, a call that lacks DNA to check it against. CDR1 and CDR2 (germline): LNHDA, SQIVND (reference sequence). The CDR3 is 13 residues long. CDR3 protein: CASKGGTADTQYF.

The chain has TRBV6-5 and TRBJ2-3; the TCRdb call, TRBD2, lacks DNA for checking. Germline V gives CDR1 MNHEY, CDR2 SVGAGI. The CDR3 spans 16 residues. Here the CDR3 reads CASSSDASGGGDTQYF.

The genes are TRBV12-3 or TRBV12-4 and TRBJ1-1; TCRdb picks TRBD1, but there is no DNA to check that call. CDR3 length equals 14 residues. CDR3 sequence: CASREYRGNTEAFF.